A selection of T cell receptor beta chains follows, all from one sample in a study of early T cells in non-severe SARS-CoV-2 infection. Using its own MiXCR run on the 5' RACE reads, TCRdb lists one record per CDR3 protein. The sample shows just under 65,000 distinct CDR3 sequences, about 6% of them seen only once. This sample comprised whole blood, obtained at baseline. The source of these receptors is an adult who was a healthcare worker with PCR-confirmed SARS-CoV-2 infection or an uninfected control (not recorded which). Both conserved end residues are part of each CDR3. Fields, in order: D gene, V gene, clone size, J gene, CDR3 protein, CDR3 DNA. D genes are given only for firm matches. Clone size is stated in some rows and not others, as once, few, many or a class when expanded.

d_call: NA
v_call: TRBV20-1
clone_size: many
j_call: TRBJ2-7
cdr3_aa: CSVERLREPYEQYF
cdr3_nt: TGCAGTGTCGAGAGGCTTCGGGAACCCTACGAGCAGTACTTC

d_call: TRBD1
v_call: TRBV20-1
clone_size: many
j_call: TRBJ1-4
cdr3_aa: CSARRQGIGEDEKLFF
cdr3_nt: TGCAGTGCTAGACGACAGGGGATAGGGGAGGATGAAAAACTGTTTTTT

d_call: TRBD1
v_call: TRBV28
clone_size: many
j_call: TRBJ2-3
cdr3_aa: CASSPGTGGSSDTQYF
cdr3_nt: TGTGCCAGCAGTCCCGGGACAGGGGGTAGTTCGGATACGCAGTATTTT

d_call: TRBD1
v_call: TRBV2
clone_size: few
j_call: TRBJ2-3
cdr3_aa: CASSTGTGADTQYF
cdr3_nt: TGTGCCAGCAGTACCGGGACAGGGGCTGATACGCAGTATTTT

d_call: NA
v_call: TRBV7-2
clone_size: NA
j_call: TRBJ2-7
cdr3_aa: CASSHSGTRNEQYF
cdr3_nt: TGTGCCAGCAGCCATTCCGGGACGAGGAACGAGCAGTACTTC

d_call: NA
v_call: TRBV4-1
clone_size: few
j_call: TRBJ1-2
cdr3_aa: CASSQVHRTGYGYTF
cdr3_nt: TGCGCCAGCAGCCAAGTTCATAGGACTGGCTATGGCTACACCTTC

d_call: NA
v_call: TRBV29-1
clone_size: many
j_call: TRBJ2-2
cdr3_aa: CSVDREGGELFF
cdr3_nt: TGCAGCGTTGACCGGGAAGGCGGGGAGCTGTTTTTT

d_call: NA
v_call: TRBV6-6
clone_size: few
j_call: TRBJ1-2
cdr3_aa: CASSSQGTYGYTF
cdr3_nt: TGTGCCAGCAGTTCCCAGGGGACCTATGGCTACACCTTC

d_call: NA
v_call: TRBV6-2/TRBV6-3
clone_size: few
j_call: TRBJ1-1
cdr3_aa: CASSSPLESEAFF
cdr3_nt: TGTGCCAGCAGTTCTCCTCTAGAGAGTGAAGCTTTCTTT

d_call: TRBD1
v_call: TRBV28
clone_size: many
j_call: TRBJ2-7
cdr3_aa: CASSPGTGAWGYF
cdr3_nt: TGTGCCAGCAGTCCCGGGACAGGAGCCTGGGGGTACTTC

d_call: NA
v_call: TRBV28
clone_size: once
j_call: TRBJ2-3
cdr3_aa: CASSLFTGTDTQYF
cdr3_nt: TGTGCCAGCAGTTTATTTACAGGCACAGATACGCAGTATTTT

d_call: NA
v_call: TRBV12-3/TRBV12-4
clone_size: many
j_call: TRBJ2-2
cdr3_aa: CASRLQGYTGELFF
cdr3_nt: TGTGCCAGCAGGCTACAGGGCTACACCGGGGAGCTGTTTTTT

d_call: TRBD1
v_call: TRBV6-2/TRBV6-3
clone_size: NA
j_call: TRBJ2-7
cdr3_aa: CASSYPRTRGQDF
cdr3_nt: TGTGCCAGCAGTTACCCGAGGACCAGGGGGCAGGACTTC

d_call: NA
v_call: TRBV12-3/TRBV12-4
clone_size: NA
j_call: TRBJ2-2
cdr3_aa: CASSFKGTTGELFF
cdr3_nt: TGTGCCAGCAGTTTCAAGGGAACCACCGGGGAGCTGTTTTTT

d_call: NA
v_call: TRBV20-1
clone_size: few
j_call: TRBJ2-3
cdr3_aa: CSARSALSTDTQYF
cdr3_nt: TGCAGTGCTAGAAGCGCCCTCAGCACAGATACGCAGTATTTT